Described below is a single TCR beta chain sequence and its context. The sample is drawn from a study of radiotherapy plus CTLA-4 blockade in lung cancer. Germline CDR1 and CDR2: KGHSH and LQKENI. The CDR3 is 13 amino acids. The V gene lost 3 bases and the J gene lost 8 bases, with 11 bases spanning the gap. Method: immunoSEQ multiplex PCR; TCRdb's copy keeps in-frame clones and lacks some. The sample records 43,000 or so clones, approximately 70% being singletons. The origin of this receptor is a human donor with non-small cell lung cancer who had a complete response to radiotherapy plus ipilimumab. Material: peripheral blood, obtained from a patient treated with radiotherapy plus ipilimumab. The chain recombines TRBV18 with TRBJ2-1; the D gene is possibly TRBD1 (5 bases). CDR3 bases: TGTGCCAGCTCACCCGCGCAGGGTTATGAGCAGTTCTTC. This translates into CASSPAQGYEQFF.